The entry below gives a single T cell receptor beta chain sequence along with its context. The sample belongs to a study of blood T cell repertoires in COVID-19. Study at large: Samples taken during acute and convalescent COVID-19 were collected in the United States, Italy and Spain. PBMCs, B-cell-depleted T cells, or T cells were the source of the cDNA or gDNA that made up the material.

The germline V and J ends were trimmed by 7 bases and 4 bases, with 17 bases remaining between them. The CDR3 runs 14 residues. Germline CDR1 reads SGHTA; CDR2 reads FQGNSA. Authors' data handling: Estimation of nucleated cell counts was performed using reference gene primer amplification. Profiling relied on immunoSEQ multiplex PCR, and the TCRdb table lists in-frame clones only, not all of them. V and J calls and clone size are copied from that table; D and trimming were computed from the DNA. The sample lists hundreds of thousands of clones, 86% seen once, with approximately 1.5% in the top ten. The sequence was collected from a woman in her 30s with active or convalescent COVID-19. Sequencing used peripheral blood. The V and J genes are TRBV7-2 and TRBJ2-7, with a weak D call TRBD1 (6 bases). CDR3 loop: CASKPWTESYEQYF. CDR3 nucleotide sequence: TGTGCCAGCAAGCCCTGGACAGAGAGTTACGAGCAGTACTTC.